Listed here are 16 T cell receptor beta chains from one sample, sequenced in a study of cytomegalovirus exposure and HLA in healthy donors. PCR employed 60 Vbeta and 13 Jbeta primers. Profiling relied on immunoSEQ multiplex PCR, and the TCRdb table lists in-frame clones only, not all of them. The sample table includes under 130,000 clones. Sequenced input: PBMCs. The source of these receptors is a man in his fifties in good health and CMV-seronegative.

The CDR3 spells CASGSGRGQRNEQFF. CDR3 DNA sequence: TGCGCCAGCGGGAGCGGGAGAGGTCAGAGGAATGAGCAGTTCTTC. The chain links TRBV5-1 to TRBJ2-1; TRBD2 matches 8 bases. The CDR3 is 15 amino acids. J gave up 7 bases and V 7 bases, and 13 bases lay outside the gene matches. Germline values: CDR1 SGHRS, CDR2 YFSETQ.

The V gene is TRBV30, the J gene TRBJ2-7, with 10 positions matching TRBD2. The V segment lost 8 bases and the J segment 6 bases; nucleotides outside the gene matches: 10. The CDR3 is made up of 13 amino acids. The germline CDR1 and CDR2 sequences are GTSNPN and SVGIG (reference sequence). The CDR3 reads CAGGSGRAGEQYF. The CDR3 nucleotides are TGTGCCGGGGGGAGCGGGAGGGCTGGCGAGCAGTACTTC.

The chain recombines TRBV9 with TRBJ2-5; perhaps TRBD1 as D (6 bases). The germline CDR1 and CDR2 sequences are SGDLS and YYNGEE. V was trimmed by 0 bases and J by 1 base, leaving 13 bases between them. The CDR3 spans 16 residues. CDR3 in amino acids: CASSVGWGPGQETQYF. In DNA, the CDR3 is TGTGCCAGCAGCGTAGGCTGGGGGCCTGGCCAAGAGACCCAGTACTTC.

In DNA form, the CDR3 reads TGTGCCAGCAGCTTGGGACAGGGCTCCTACAATGAGCAGTTCTTC. Protein product: CASSLGQGSYNEQFF. The J gene is TRBJ2-1, the V gene TRBV5-5; 7 bases are a match to TRBD1. Germline-derived CDR1 and CDR2 are SGHKS and YYEKEE (reference sequence). The CDR3 is 15 residues long. Trimming took 0 bases from V and 0 from J; bases not matched to a gene: 0.

This chain connects TRBV5-6 to TRBJ2-7; 7 bases are shared with TRBD2. Trimming cost V 4 bases and J 5 bases; bases outside gene matches: 6. This CDR3 has 13 residues. Germline lookup yields CDR1 SGHDT and CDR2 YYEEEE. Here the CDR3 reads CASSRTGRDEQYF. In DNA, the CDR3 is TGTGCCAGCAGCCGGACGGGGAGGGACGAGCAGTACTTC. Combining the CDR3 with reference TRBV5-6 and TRBJ2-7 gives the whole variable domain DAGVTQSPTHLIKTRGQQVTLRCSPKSGHDTVSWYQQALGQGPQFIFQYYEEEERQRGNFPDRFSGHQFPNYSSELNVNALLLGDSALYLCASSRTGRDEQYFGPGTRLTVT.

The gene calls are TRBV11-2 and TRBJ2-7; D unresolved. From germline, CDR1 is SGHAT and CDR2 FQNNGV. Trimming cost V 0 bases and J 0 bases, with 6 bases left between them. CDR3 length: 14 amino acids. CDR3 nucleotide sequence: TGTGCCAGCAGCTTAGACAGAAACTCCTACGAGCAGTACTTC. Translation gives CASSLDRNSYEQYF.

The V gene is TRBV12-5, the J gene TRBJ1-1; D uncertain. The CDR3 sequence is 15 residues long. Germline V gene data show CDR1 as LGHNT and CDR2 as FRNRAP. With 1 base removed from V and 4 bases from J, the gap between germline ends came to 13 bases. This chain's CDR3 is CASGLATLVSTEAFF. The CDR3 DNA is TGTGCTAGTGGTTTGGCCACCCTAGTAAGCACTGAAGCTTTCTTT.

This rearrangement joins TRBV5-1 to TRBJ2-4; 10 nucleotides match TRBD1. Germline trimming cut 8 bases from V and 0 bases from J; bases unmatched to any gene: 2. This CDR3 has 14 residues. Germline CDR1 and CDR2: SGHRS and YFSETQ. CDR3: CASGTGEAKNIQYF. CDR3 DNA: TGCGCCAGTGGGACAGGGGAAGCCAAAAACATTCAGTACTTC.

The rearrangement joins TRBV6-6 to TRBJ1-2, with 8 nucleotides matching TRBD1. This CDR3 region has 14 residues. The ends lost 4 bases at V and 2 bases at J; junction bases unmatched: 3. Germline V gene data show CDR1 as MNHNY and CDR2 as SVGAGI (reference sequence). The CDR3 spells CASSFQGANYGYTF. In DNA form, the CDR3 reads TGTGCCAGCAGTTTTCAGGGGGCCAACTATGGCTACACCTTC.

The chain uses TRBV4-1 and TRBJ1-1; 12 nucleotides align to TRBD1. The CDR3 extends over 19 amino acids. Trimming removed 0 bases from V and 5 bases from J; junction bases left unmatched: 13. Germline values: CDR1 MGHRA, CDR2 YSYEKL. The CDR3 region is CASSQDSLGTGGMRTEAFF. CDR3 sequence (DNA): TGCGCCAGCAGCCAAGATAGTTTAGGGACAGGGGGCATGAGAACTGAAGCTTTCTTT.

Details on this clone: A read error may account for a junction end that differs from germline. The V and J genes are TRBV7-7 and TRBJ2-3; tentative D call: TRBD1 (7 bases). Per the germline V gene, CDR1 is SSHAT and CDR2 is FNYEAQ (reference sequence). CDR3 length equals 16 residues. CDR3 in amino acids: CASSVLQGTSTDTQYF. The CDR3 coding sequence is TGTGCTAGCAGCGTATTACAGGGGACTAGCACAGATACGCAGTATTTT.

The rearrangement uses TRBV11-3 and TRBJ2-7; D is uncertain. From germline, CDR1 is SGHNT and CDR2 YENEEA. V was pared by 5 bases and J by 4 bases, with 18 bases between. CDR3 length: 15 residues. The CDR3 coding sequence is TGTGCCAGCAGCCCAGTTGTGGGCTTCCAATACGAGCAGTACTTC. Its protein is CASSPVVGFQYEQYF. The full variable domain, rest sourced from reference TRBV11-3 and TRBJ2-7, is EAGVVQSPRYKIIEKKQPVAFWCNPISGHNTLYWYLQNLGQGPELLIRYENEEAVDDSQLPKDRFSAERLKGVDSTLKIQPAELGDSAVYLCASSPVVGFQYEQYFGPGTRLTVT.

The chain has TRBV7-2 and TRBJ1-4; D is uncertain. The germline CDR1 and CDR2 sequences are SGHTA and FQGNSA. The CDR3 sequence is 13 residues long. V lost 1 base and J lost 7, with 7 bases in between. DNA for the CDR3: TGTGCCAGCAGCTTAGAGGGAGGTGAAAAACTGTTTTTT. The encoded protein is CASSLEGGEKLFF.

The chain employs TRBV5-1 and TRBJ2-5; 7 nucleotides agree with TRBD1. CDR3 length: 15 residues. Germline trimming cut 0 bases from V and 4 bases from J; bases unmatched to any gene: 6. Germline V CDR1 and CDR2: SGHRS, YFSETQ. The CDR3 sequence: CASSLVGAGGETQYF. DNA for the CDR3: TGCGCCAGCAGCTTGGTGGGTGCAGGGGGAGAGACCCAGTACTTC.

This rearrangement joins TRBV9 to TRBJ1-1; 8 bases agree with TRBD1. The junction had 7 bases not matched to a gene; V was cut back by 4 bases and J by 5 bases. The CDR3 has 14 residues. From germline, CDR1 is SGDLS and CDR2 YYNGEE. The CDR3 sequence is CASSKQTGATEAFF. CDR3 nucleotides: TGTGCCAGCAGCAAACAGACAGGGGCGACTGAAGCTTTCTTT. Variable domain in full (rest from reference TRBV9 and TRBJ1-1): DSGVTQTPKHLITATGQRVTLRCSPRSGDLSVYWYQQSLDQGLQFLIQYYNGEERAKGNILERFSAQQFPDLHSELNLSSLELGDSALYFCASSKQTGATEAFFGQGTRLTVV.

The chain employs TRBV7-2 and TRBJ1-2; D might be TRBD1 (5 bases). Looked up from germline, CDR1 is SGHTA and CDR2 is FQGNSA. This CDR3 region has 13 residues. Trimming removed 4 bases at V and 2 bases at J, with 8 bases between. CDR3 sequence reads: CASSSTENYGYTF. The CDR3 region has the DNA TGTGCCAGCAGCTCGACAGAGAACTATGGCTACACCTTC.